Below, 10 T cell receptor beta chains from the same sample are listed, as sequenced in a study of lymphopenia after photon versus proton radiotherapy. Clones were read by immunoSEQ multiplex PCR, and TCRdb kept only the in-frame ones, dropping some. The repertoire has 150,000 or so clones, approximately 86% of them found once; the top ten carry approximately 4.8%. The source material was peripheral blood, sampled from a patient treated with photon-based radiotherapy. These receptors were taken from a man in his fifties with gastric cancer.

The chain links TRBV2 to TRBJ2-1; no clear D. V lost 4 bases, J lost 7 bases, and 14 bases lay in between. Germline CDR1 reads SNHLY; CDR2 reads FYNNEI. The CDR3 has 14 residues. The CDR3: CASSGVGQPNEQFF. As DNA, the CDR3 is TGTGCCAGCAGTGGGGTAGGGCAGCCTAATGAGCAGTTCTTC.

The chain joins TRBV5-1 to TRBJ2-1; 8 bases agree with TRBD2. CDR1 and CDR2 (germline): SGHRS, YFSETQ. This CDR3 is 16 amino acids long. J lost 1 base, V lost 1 base, and 4 bases had no gene match. In DNA, the CDR3 is TGCGCCAGCAGCTTGCTTACTAGCGGATCCTACAATGAGCAGTTCTTC. Translating it yields CASSLLTSGSYNEQFF.

This clone was recorded only once. The chain employs TRBV25-1 and TRBJ2-1, with 7 bases that match TRBD2. The CDR3 is 12 residues long. Unmatched junction bases numbered 0, after V lost 3 bases and J lost 7 bases. CDR1 and CDR2 (germline): MGHDK, SYGVNS. CDR3 nucleotides: TGTGCCAGCAGTGACGGGGGGAATGAGCAGTTCTTC. Its translation is CASSDGGNEQFF.

The V and J genes are TRBV2 and TRBJ2-3, with D perhaps being TRBD1 or TRBD2 (5 bases each). Germline V lookup: CDR1 SNHLY, CDR2 FYNNEI. V lost 7 bases and J 3 bases, leaving 14 bases between the germline ends. There are 14 residues in the CDR3. The CDR3 DNA reads as TGTGCCAGCATGAGGGTAGGGGTGACAGATACGCAGTATTTT. It specifies CASMRVGVTDTQYF. Full variable domain (rest looked up from reference TRBV2 and TRBJ2-3): EPEVTQTPSHQVTQMGQEVILRCVPISNHLYFYWYRQILGQKVEFLVSFYNNEISEKSEIFDDQFSVERPDGSNFTLKIRSTKLEDSAMYFCASMRVGVTDTQYFGPGTRLTVL.

The chain combines TRBV27 with TRBJ2-1; 14 bases are a match to TRBD2. The CDR3 extends over 17 amino acids. After removal of 4 bases from V and 4 bases from J, the junction contained 6 bases not matched to a gene. CDR1 MNHEY and CDR2 SMNVEV come from the germline V gene (reference sequence). Written as DNA, the CDR3 is TGTGCCAGCAGTTCCGGAGGGACTAGCGGGAGATACAATGAGCAGTTCTTC. Residues: CASSSGGTSGRYNEQFF.

The J gene is TRBJ2-7, the V gene TRBV6-5, with no clear D. V was cut by 3 bases and J by 2 bases, with 11 bases left in between. Germline V lookup: CDR1 MNHEY, CDR2 SVGAGI. The CDR3 spans 14 residues. The CDR3: CASSYGRRAYEQYF. CDR3 coding DNA: TGTGCCAGCAGTTATGGGCGGCGCGCCTACGAGCAGTACTTC.

Concerning this clone: One end of the junction is discordant with germline, which a read error may explain. The rearrangement links TRBV6-6 to TRBJ2-2; D may be TRBD1 or TRBD2 (5 bases each). The CDR3 covers 12 residues. Germline CDR1 is MNHNY and CDR2 is SVGAGI (reference sequence). DNA of the CDR3: TGTGCCAGCAGTTACAGCGGTGGGGGGCTGTTTTTT. Translating gives CASSYSGGGLFF.

The J gene is TRBJ2-3, the V gene TRBV30, with 12 bases matching TRBD2. Germline-derived CDR1 and CDR2 are GTSNPN and SVGIG (reference sequence). The CDR3 consists of 14 residues. V lost 2 bases to trimming and J lost 4 bases; unmatched junction nucleotides: 1. The chain's CDR3 is CAWSLAGGADTQYF. For the CDR3, the DNA is TGTGCCTGGAGTCTAGCGGGAGGGGCAGATACGCAGTATTTT.

This clone has a single count. The genes are TRBV11-3 and TRBJ2-7, with 9 bases lining up with TRBD1. Unmatched junction bases numbered 5, after V lost 5 bases and J lost 6 bases. Per germline, CDR1 SGHNT and CDR2 YENEEA. The CDR3 runs to 13 residues. This CDR3 reads CASSQQDRGEQYF. The CDR3 nucleotides are TGTGCCAGCAGCCAACAGGACAGGGGCGAGCAGTACTTC.

This chain uses TRBV19 with TRBJ2-1; 10 nucleotides align to TRBD2. This CDR3 is built from 17 residues. Germline lookup yields CDR1 LNHDA and CDR2 SQIVND (reference sequence). With V trimmed by 4 bases and J by 4 bases, 10 bases remained unmatched. The CDR3 bases are TGTGCCAGTAGTAGACCCTTCCTAGCGGGAGAGTACAATGAGCAGTTCTTC. Translating gives CASSRPFLAGEYNEQFF.